The sequence of this TCR beta chain was determined in a study of T cell responses to AZD1222 COVID-19 vaccine. Generated by immunoSEQ multiplex PCR, the TCRdb table keeps only in-frame clones and is missing some. This sample has about 180,000 clones, with roughly 88% found just once. As to this clone: Distinct nucleotide sequences in the sample also encode this CDR3.

V was clipped by 1 base and J by 2 bases, with 11 bases between them. There are 16 residues in the CDR3. The germline V gene encodes CDR1 SGHAT and CDR2 FQNNGV. This clonotype originated in an adult who received the AZD1222 COVID-19 vaccine. Sequences were derived from peripheral blood, sampled 28 days after the second AZD1222 dose. The chain links TRBV11-2 to TRBJ2-2; D is perhaps TRBD2 (6 bases). The CDR3 DNA sequence: TGTGCCAGCAGCTTAGTTTCCGGGGGAAACACCGGGGAGCTGTTTTTT. Its protein product is CASSLVSGGNTGELFF.